These 16 T cell receptor beta chains were sequenced from one sample in a study of molecular identifiers for immune sequencing clone quantification. Using its own MiXCR run on the PCR reads, TCRdb lists one record per CDR3 protein. The sample consists of 40,000 to 50,000 distinct CDR3 sequences, over 15% of them appearing once. The sequencing sample was made of naive CD8+ T cells from blood, with Jurkat cell RNA spiked in. Specified subset: FACS-sorted CD8+CD4-CCR7+CD45RA+ naive T cells. All receptors derive from a human donor in good health. Some libraries in this study had Jurkat cell RNA spiked in.

This clonotype was counted many times. The chain couples TRBV6-2 or TRBV6-3 to TRBJ2-2, with 7 nucleotides matching TRBD1. With V trimmed by 1 base and J by 3 bases, 2 bases remained unmatched. From germline, CDR1 is MNHEY and CDR2 SVGEGT. The CDR3 length is 15 residues. CDR3 amino acids: CASSYLGTDTGELFF. The CDR3 DNA reads as TGTGCCAGCAGTTACTTGGGGACAGACACCGGGGAGCTGTTTTTT.

There are many counts of this clonotype. The genes are TRBV20-1 and TRBJ1-1; unclear D gene. The germline V and J ends were trimmed by 0 bases and 3 bases, with 8 bases remaining between them. The CDR3 totals 13 residues. The germline V gene encodes CDR1 DFQATT and CDR2 SNEGSKA (reference sequence). The CDR3, as DNA: TGCAGTGCTAGAGACCCCTATGACACTGAAGCTTTCTTT. Its translation is CSARDPYDTEAFF.

This clonotype was found a few times. Since a much larger clone is just one base distant, this may be a read error. This sequence joins TRBV28 and TRBJ2-3, with D uncertain. Between the trimmed V and J ends, which lost 1 base and 4 bases, there was a span of 21 bases. CDR1 is MDHEN and CDR2 is SYDVKM in the germline V gene. CDR3 size: 18 residues. The CDR3: CASSLSLGRRLRPDTQYF. The CDR3 nucleotides read TGTGCCAGCAGTTTATCTCTAGGGCGTAGGCTCCGGCCAGATACGCAGTATTTT.

This clonotype came up many times. This chain uses TRBV29-1 with TRBJ2-2; 7 nucleotides match TRBD2. Trimming cost V 6 bases and J 1 base; bases outside gene matches: 11. Per the germline V gene, CDR1 is SQVTM and CDR2 is ANQGSEA. The CDR3 spans 16 residues. Here the CDR3 DNA reads TGCAGCGTCCATTTGGGGGGGGGAATGAACACCGGGGAGCTGTTTTTT. It codes for CSVHLGGGMNTGELFF.

This clonotype has a count of ten or more. This sequence joins TRBV6-4 and TRBJ2-1, with a tentative D call TRBD2 (6 bases). The V and J ends lost 10 bases and 7 bases respectively, with 17 bases between them. The CDR3 runs 13 residues. Germline values: CDR1 MRHNA, CDR2 SNTAGT. The DNA for the CDR3 is TGTGCCACCTCCAGGGAGGCGGGGAATGAGCAGTTCTTC. Translating it yields CATSREAGNEQFF.

This clonotype was picked up many times. J is TRBJ2-1 and V is TRBV7-9, with no clear D. The CDR3 consists of 12 residues. CDR1 and CDR2 from the germline V gene are SEHNR and FQNEAQ (reference sequence). V was clipped by 2 bases and J by 8 bases, with 7 bases between them. CDR3 sequence reads: CASSLIVDEQFF. As DNA, the CDR3 is TGTGCCAGCAGCTTAATTGTCGATGAGCAGTTCTTC.

In its sample, this clonotype was seen many times. The gene calls are TRBV19 and TRBJ1-1; D ambiguous. The CDR3 has 15 residues. The germline gives CDR1 LNHDA, CDR2 SQIVND (reference sequence). Trimming removed 1 base at V and 0 bases at J, with 9 bases between. The CDR3: CASSIGGTVNTEAFF. CDR3 sequence (DNA): TGTGCCAGTAGTATAGGTGGAACTGTGAACACTGAAGCTTTCTTT.

This clonotype has only one observation. The V call is TRBV19, the J call TRBJ1-6, with a possible D match to TRBD1 (6 bases). The germline V gene has CDR1 LNHDA and CDR2 SQIVND (reference sequence). The CDR3 sequence is 13 residues long. Trimming left V 1 base short and J 14 bases short, with 12 bases between. CDR3 nucleotides: TGTGCCAGTAGTATAGTAACAGGGAACACCCTCCACTTT. Residues: CASSIVTGNTLHF.

This clonotype was found many times. J is TRBJ1-2 and V is TRBV5-4; D is perhaps TRBD1 (6 bases). Deletions cut 3 bases from V and 4 bases from J, with 16 bases between. The CDR3 has 15 amino acids. CDR1 SGHNT and CDR2 YYREEE come from the germline V gene (reference sequence). CDR3 DNA: TGTGCCAGCAGCTGGGGACATCTGATGGGCTATGGCTACACCTTC. Translating gives CASSWGHLMGYGYTF.

CDR3 sequence reads: CASSLVAGVTYNEQFF. CDR3 sequence (DNA): TGTGCCAGCAGCTTAGTTGCAGGCGTGACCTACAATGAGCAGTTCTTC. The V call is TRBV7-8, the J call TRBJ2-1, with no clear D. The germline V gene has CDR1 SGHVS and CDR2 FQNEAQ. V gave up 1 base and J gave up 2 bases, with 12 bases separating them. CDR3 length equals 16 residues.

This clonotype was picked up one time. The CDR3 DNA is TGTGCCAGCAGTTACTCGGTATCCGATACAGATACGCAGTATTTT. It is translated as CASSYSVSDTDTQYF. The chain recombines TRBV6-5 with TRBJ2-3; D unclear. V shed 0 bases and J shed 3 bases, with 10 bases lying between them. The CDR3 runs to 15 residues. The germline CDR1 and CDR2 sequences are MNHEY and SVGAGI.

This clonotype was recorded many times. The chain recombines TRBV7-6 with TRBJ2-3; no firm D call. The CDR3 length is 17 residues. Trimming pared 0 bases from V and 0 bases from J, leaving 13 bases between. Germline V gene data show CDR1 as SGHVS and CDR2 as FNYEAQ. In DNA, the CDR3 is TGTGCCAGCAGCTTAGCGGAACGTCGGATTAGCACAGATACGCAGTATTTT. Translation gives CASSLAERRISTDTQYF.

This clonotype is judged medium-sized. The chain couples TRBV28 to TRBJ2-1; D unclear. This CDR3 is built from 13 residues. The V and J ends lost 6 bases and 8 bases respectively, with 14 bases between them. Germline V gene sequence: CDR1 MDHEN, CDR2 SYDVKM. CDR3 sequence (DNA): TGTGCCAGCAGCCCCCCGGAGCTCGATGAGCAGTTCTTC. It translates to CASSPPELDEQFF.

This clonotype qualifies as medium-sized. The chain couples TRBV5-1 to TRBJ1-1, with D unclear. The CDR3 covers 15 residues. V shed 1 base and J shed 0 bases, with 10 bases lying between them. Looked up from germline, CDR1 is SGHRS and CDR2 is YFSETQ. The CDR3 reads CASSLSAAMNTEAFF. For the CDR3, the DNA is TGCGCCAGCAGCTTGTCGGCGGCAATGAACACTGAAGCTTTCTTT.

This clonotype was detected ten times or more. The chain links TRBV3-2 to TRBJ1-1. TRBV3-2 is deemed a pseudogene. This CDR3 spans 9 amino acids. CDR3 sequence reads: CAGGTEAFF. The CDR3 nucleotides are TGTGCCGGCGGTACTGAAGCTTTCTTT.

This clonotype was seen at least ten times. This chain connects TRBV19 to TRBJ2-3; D is uncertain. Per germline, CDR1 LNHDA and CDR2 SQIVND (reference sequence). This CDR3 contains 14 residues. V was shortened by 6 bases and J by 1 base, with 11 bases between the two germline ends. The CDR3 DNA reads TGTGCCAGTAGGTTGGATGGGGGCACAGATACGCAGTATTTT. Amino acid sequence: CASRLDGGTDTQYF.